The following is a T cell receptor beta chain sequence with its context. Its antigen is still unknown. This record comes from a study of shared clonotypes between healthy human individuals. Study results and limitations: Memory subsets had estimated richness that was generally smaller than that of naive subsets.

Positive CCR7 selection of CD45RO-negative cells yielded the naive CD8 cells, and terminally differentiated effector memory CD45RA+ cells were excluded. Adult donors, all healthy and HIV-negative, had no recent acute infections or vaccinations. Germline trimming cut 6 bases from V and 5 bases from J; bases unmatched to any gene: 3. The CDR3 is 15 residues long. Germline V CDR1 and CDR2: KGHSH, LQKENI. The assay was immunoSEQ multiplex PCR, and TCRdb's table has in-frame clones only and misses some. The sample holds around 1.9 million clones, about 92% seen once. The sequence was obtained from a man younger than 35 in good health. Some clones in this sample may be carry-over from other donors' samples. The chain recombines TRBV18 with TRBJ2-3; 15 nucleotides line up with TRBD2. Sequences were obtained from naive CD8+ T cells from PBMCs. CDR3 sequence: CASSPGLAGGDTQYF. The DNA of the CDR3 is TGTGCCAGCTCGCCGGGACTAGCGGGGGGAGATACGCAGTATTTT.